This TCR beta chain was captured in a study of identical twins. Carrying unique molecular identifiers, the cDNA also gained a universal primer site through template switching. One entry per CDR3 protein results from TCRdb running MiXCR on the 5' RACE reads. The data contain roughly 1.6 million distinct CDR3 sequences, 25% to 35% of them singletons. Whole-study results and caveats: Zero-insertion analyses were open to partial confounding by invariant MAIT and iNKT cells. Out-of-frame beta sequences exhibited a weaker degree of excess twin sharing. Within cord blood, abundant beta clonotypes carried fewer insertions, but memory repertoires showed no such trend.

With regard to this clonotype: Antigen specificity is unknown.

The CDR3 has 15 amino acids. The J segment lost 10 bases and the V segment lost 3 bases, leaving 13 bases of the junction unmatched. The J gene is TRBJ2-7, the V gene TRBV12-3 or TRBV12-4; TRBD2 agrees at 9 bases. This TCR came from a newborn girl in good health. Sequenced sample: cord blood. CDR3 DNA: TGTGCCAGCAGTTTTGGCGGGGGGGCGGCAAACACTCAGTACTTC. Translating it yields CASSFGGGAANTQYF.